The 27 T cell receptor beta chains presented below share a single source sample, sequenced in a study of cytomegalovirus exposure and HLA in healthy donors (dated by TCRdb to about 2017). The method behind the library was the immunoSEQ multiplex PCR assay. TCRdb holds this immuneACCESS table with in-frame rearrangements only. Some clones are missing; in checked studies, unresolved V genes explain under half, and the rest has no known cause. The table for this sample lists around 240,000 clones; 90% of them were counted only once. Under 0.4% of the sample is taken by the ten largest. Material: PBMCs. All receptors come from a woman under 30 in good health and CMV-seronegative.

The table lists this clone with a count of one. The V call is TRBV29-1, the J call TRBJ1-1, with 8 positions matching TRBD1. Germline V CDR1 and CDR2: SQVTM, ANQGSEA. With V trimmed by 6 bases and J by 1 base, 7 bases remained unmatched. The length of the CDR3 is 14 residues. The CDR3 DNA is TGCAGCGTCAAGGACAGGGTAAGGAACACTGAAGCTTTCTTT. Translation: CSVKDRVRNTEAFF.

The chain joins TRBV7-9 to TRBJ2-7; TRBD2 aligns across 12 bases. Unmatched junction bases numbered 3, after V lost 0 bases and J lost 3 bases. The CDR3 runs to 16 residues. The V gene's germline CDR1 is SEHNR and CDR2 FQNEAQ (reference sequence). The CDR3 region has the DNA TGTGCCAGCAGCTTAGCGAGGACTAGCGGGGACTACGAGCAGTACTTC. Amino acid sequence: CASSLARTSGDYEQYF. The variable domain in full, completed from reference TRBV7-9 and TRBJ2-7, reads DTGVSQNPRHKITKRGQNVTFRCDPISEHNRLYWYRQTLGQGPEFLTYFQNEAQLEKSRLLSDRFSAERPKGSFSTLEIQRTEQGDSAMYLCASSLARTSGDYEQYFGPGTRLTVT.

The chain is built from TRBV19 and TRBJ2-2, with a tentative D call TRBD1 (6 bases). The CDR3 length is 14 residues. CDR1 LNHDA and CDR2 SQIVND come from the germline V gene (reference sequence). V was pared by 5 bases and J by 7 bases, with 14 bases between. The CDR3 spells CASSSQGLGGELFF. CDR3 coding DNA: TGTGCCAGTAGTTCGCAGGGGTTGGGCGGGGAGCTGTTTTTT.

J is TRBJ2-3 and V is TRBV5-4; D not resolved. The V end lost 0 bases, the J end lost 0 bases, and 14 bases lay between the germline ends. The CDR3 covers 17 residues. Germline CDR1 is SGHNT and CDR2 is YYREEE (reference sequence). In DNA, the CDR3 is TGTGCCAGCAGCTTGGTCGCTAGACTTACTAGCACAGATACGCAGTATTTT. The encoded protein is CASSLVARLTSTDTQYF. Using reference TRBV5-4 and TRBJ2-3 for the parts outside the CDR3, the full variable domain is ETGVTQSPTHLIKTRGQQVTLRCSSQSGHNTVSWYQQALGQGPQFIFQYYREEENGRGNFPPRFSGLQFPNYSSELNVNALELDDSALYLCASSLVARLTSTDTQYFGPGTRLTVL.

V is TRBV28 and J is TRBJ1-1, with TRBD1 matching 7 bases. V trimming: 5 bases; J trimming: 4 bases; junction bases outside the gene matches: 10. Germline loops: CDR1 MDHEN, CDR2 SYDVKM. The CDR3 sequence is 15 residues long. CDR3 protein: CASSASTGMGTEAFF. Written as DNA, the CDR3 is TGTGCCAGCAGTGCCTCGACAGGGATGGGCACTGAAGCTTTCTTT.

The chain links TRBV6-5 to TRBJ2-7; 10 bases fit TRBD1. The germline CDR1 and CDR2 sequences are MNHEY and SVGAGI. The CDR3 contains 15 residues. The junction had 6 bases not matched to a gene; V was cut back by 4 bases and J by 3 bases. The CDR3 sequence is CASSLGQGSIYEQYF. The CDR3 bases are TGTGCCAGCAGTTTGGGACAGGGGAGTATCTACGAGCAGTACTTC.

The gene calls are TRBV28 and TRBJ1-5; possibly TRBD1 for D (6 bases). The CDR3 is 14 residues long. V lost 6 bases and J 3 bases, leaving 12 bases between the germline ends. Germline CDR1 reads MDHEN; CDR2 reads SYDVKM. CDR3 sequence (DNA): TGTGCCAGCAGGACGACAGGTCACAATCAGCCCCAGCATTTT. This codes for CASRTTGHNQPQHF.

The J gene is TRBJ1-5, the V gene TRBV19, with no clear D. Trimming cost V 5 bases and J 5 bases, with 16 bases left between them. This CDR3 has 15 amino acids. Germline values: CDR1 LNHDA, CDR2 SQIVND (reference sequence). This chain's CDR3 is CASSLLPFLDQPQHF. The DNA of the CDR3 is TGTGCCAGTAGTTTACTCCCCTTTCTAGATCAGCCCCAGCATTTT.

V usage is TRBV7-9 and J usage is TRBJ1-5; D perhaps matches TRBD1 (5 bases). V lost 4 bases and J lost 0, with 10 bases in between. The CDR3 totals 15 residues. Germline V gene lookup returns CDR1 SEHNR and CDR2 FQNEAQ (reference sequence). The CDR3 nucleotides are TGTGCCAGCAGCTCAGGGCGGTATAGCAATCAGCCCCAGCATTTT. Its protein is CASSSGRYSNQPQHF.

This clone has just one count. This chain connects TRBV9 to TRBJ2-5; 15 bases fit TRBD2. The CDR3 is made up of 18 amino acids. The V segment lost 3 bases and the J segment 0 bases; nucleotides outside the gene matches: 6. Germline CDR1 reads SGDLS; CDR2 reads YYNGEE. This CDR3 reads CASSARTSGGADQETQYF. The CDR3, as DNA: TGTGCCAGCAGCGCCCGGACTAGCGGGGGGGCAGACCAAGAGACCCAGTACTTC.

In DNA form, the CDR3 reads TGTGCCAGCAGTTACGCCGGGACAGGGCTGTCACCCCTCCACTTT. Translation gives CASSYAGTGLSPLHF. The V gene is TRBV6-5, the J gene TRBJ1-6, with 9 bases identical to TRBD1. Germline V gene lookup returns CDR1 MNHEY and CDR2 SVGAGI. Unmatched junction bases numbered 6, after V lost 2 bases and J lost 10 bases. The CDR3 covers 15 residues.

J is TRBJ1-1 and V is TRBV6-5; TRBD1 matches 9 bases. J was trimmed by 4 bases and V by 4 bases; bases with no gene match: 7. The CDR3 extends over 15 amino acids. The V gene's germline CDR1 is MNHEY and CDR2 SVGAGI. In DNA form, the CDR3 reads TGTGCCAGCAGTTTGCCGGGACAGGGTGGCACTGAAGCTTTCTTT. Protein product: CASSLPGQGGTEAFF.

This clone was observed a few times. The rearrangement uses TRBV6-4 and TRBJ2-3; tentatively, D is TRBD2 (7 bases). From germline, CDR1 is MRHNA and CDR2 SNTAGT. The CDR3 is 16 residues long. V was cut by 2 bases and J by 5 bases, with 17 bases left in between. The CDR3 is CASSDLSGGPLDTQYF. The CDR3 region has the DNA TGTGCCAGCAGTGACCTCTCCGGGGGGCCATTAGATACGCAGTATTTT.

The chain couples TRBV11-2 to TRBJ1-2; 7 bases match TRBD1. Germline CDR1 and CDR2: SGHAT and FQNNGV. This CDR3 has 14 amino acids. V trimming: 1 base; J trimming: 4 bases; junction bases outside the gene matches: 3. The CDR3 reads CASSLGAGGYGYTF. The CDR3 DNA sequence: TGTGCCAGCAGCTTAGGGGCAGGGGGCTATGGCTACACCTTC.

The CDR3 here is CASSALRDRRYV. CDR3 sequence (DNA): TGTGCCAGCAGCGCACTGCGGGACCGCCGGTACGTC. The chain joins TRBV6-4 to TRBJ2-7, with D possibly matching TRBD2 (6 bases). The length of the CDR3 is 12 residues. Germline CDR1 is MRHNA and CDR2 is SNTAGT. The V end lost 6 bases, the J end lost 12 bases, and 18 bases lay between the germline ends.

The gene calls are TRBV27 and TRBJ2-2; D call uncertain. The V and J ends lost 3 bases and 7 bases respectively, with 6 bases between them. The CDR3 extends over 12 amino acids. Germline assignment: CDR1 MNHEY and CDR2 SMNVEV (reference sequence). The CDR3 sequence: CASSFPSGELFF. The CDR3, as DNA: TGTGCCAGCAGTTTCCCCAGCGGGGAGCTGTTTTTT.

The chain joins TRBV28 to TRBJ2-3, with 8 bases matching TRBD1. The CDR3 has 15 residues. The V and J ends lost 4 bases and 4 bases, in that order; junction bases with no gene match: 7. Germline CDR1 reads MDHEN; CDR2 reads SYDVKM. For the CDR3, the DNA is TGTGCCAGCAGTTCCCAGGGGGCGCCGGCAGATACGCAGTATTTT. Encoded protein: CASSSQGAPADTQYF. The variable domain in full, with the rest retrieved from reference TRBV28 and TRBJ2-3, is DVKVTQSSRYLVKRTGEKVFLECVQDMDHENMFWYRQDPGLGLRLIYFSYDVKMKEKGDIPEGYSVSREKKERFSLILESASTNQTSMYLCASSSQGAPADTQYFGPGTRLTVL.

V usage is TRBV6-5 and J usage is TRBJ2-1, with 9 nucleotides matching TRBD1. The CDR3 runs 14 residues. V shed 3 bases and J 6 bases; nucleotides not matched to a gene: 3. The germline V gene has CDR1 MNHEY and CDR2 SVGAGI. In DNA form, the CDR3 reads TGTGCCAGCAGTTATGGGACAGGGAGCAATGAGCAGTTCTTC. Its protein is CASSYGTGSNEQFF.

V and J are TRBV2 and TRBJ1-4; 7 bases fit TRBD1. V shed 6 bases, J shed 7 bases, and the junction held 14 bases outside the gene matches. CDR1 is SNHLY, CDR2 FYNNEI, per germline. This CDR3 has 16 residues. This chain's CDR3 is CASRGAGGVDSEKLFF. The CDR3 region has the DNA TGTGCCAGCAGAGGGGCAGGGGGTGTAGATAGTGAAAAACTGTTTTTT.

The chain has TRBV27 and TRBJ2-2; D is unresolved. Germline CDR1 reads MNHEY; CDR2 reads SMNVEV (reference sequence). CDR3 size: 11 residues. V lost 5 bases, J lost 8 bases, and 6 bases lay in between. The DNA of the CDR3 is TGTGCCAGCAGTCTCTCTGGGGAGCTGTTTTTT. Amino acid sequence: CASSLSGELFF.

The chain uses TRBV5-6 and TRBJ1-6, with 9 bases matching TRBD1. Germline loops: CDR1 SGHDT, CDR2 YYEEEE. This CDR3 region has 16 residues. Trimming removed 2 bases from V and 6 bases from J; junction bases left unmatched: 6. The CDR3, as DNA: TGTGCCAGCAGCTTTACAGGGGGCGCAACTAATTCACCCCTCCACTTT. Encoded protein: CASSFTGGATNSPLHF.

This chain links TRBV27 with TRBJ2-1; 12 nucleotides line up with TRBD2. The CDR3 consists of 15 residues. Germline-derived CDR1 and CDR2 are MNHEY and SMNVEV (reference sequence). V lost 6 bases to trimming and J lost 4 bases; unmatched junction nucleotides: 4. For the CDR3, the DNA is TGTGCCAGCAGCCTGACTAGCGGGGGTTACAATGAGCAGTTCTTC. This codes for CASSLTSGGYNEQFF.

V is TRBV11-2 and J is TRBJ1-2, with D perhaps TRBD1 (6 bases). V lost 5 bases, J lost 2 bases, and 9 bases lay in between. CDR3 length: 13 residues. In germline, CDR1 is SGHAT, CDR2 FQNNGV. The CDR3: CASSPDRNYGYTF. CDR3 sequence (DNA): TGTGCCAGCAGCCCGGACAGAAACTATGGCTACACCTTC. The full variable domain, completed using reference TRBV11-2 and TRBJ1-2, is EAGVAQSPRYKIIEKRQSVAFWCNPISGHATLYWYQQILGQGPKLLIQFQNNGVVDDSQLPKDRFSAERLKGVDSTLKIQPAKLEDSAVYLCASSPDRNYGYTFGSGTRLTVV.

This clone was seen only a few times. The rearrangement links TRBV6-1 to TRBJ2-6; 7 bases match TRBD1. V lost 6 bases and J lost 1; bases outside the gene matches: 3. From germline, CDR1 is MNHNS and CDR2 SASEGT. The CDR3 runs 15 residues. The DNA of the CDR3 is TGTGCCAGCAGGGAGACAGGGTCTGGGGCCAACGTCCTGACTTTC. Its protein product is CASRETGSGANVLTF.

CDR3 coding DNA: TGTGCCAGCAGCCACAATTCAAGTACGGGACTAGCGGGTAATAACTACGAGCAGTACTTC. As protein: CASSHNSSTGLAGNNYEQYF. J is TRBJ2-7 and V is TRBV7-3, with 12 bases aligning to TRBD2. The germline V gene encodes CDR1 SGHTA and CDR2 FQGTGA. The J segment lost 3 bases and the V segment lost 5 bases, leaving 20 bases of the junction unmatched. CDR3 length equals 20 residues.

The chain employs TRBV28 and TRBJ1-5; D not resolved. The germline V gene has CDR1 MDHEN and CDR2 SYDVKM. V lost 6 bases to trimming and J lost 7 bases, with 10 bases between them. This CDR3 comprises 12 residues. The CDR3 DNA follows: TGTGCCAGCAGGACCGACATCCAGCCCCAGCATTTT. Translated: CASRTDIQPQHF.

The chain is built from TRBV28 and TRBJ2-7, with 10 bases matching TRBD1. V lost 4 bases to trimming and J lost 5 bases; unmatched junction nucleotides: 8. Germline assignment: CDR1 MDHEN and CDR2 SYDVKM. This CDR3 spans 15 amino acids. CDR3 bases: TGTGCCAGCAGTTCCCCGACAGGGGGCTTCAACGAGCAGTACTTC. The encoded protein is CASSSPTGGFNEQYF.